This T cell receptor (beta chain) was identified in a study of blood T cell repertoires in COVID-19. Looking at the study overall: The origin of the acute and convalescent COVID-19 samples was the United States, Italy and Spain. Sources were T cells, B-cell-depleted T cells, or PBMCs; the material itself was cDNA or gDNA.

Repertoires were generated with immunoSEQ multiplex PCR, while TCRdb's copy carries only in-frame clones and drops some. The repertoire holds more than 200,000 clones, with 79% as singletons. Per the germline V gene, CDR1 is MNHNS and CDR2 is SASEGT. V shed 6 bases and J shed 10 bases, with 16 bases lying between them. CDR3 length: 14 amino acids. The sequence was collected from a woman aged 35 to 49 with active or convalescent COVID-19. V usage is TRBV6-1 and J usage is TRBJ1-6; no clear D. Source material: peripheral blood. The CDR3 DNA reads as TGTGCCAGCAGAGGACCCTCACAGCGGTCACCCCTCCACTTT. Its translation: CASRGPSQRSPLHF.